This T cell receptor (beta chain) was identified in a study of CD8 T cells in ankylosing spondylitis. Germline V gene sequence: CDR1 SGHRS, CDR2 YFSETQ. This CDR3 region has 15 residues. V lost 3 bases, J lost 5 bases, and 6 bases stayed unmatched. This clonotype was counted between two and nine times. Preparation of TCR beta libraries was done by quantitative 5'-RACE with molecular barcodes. Via MiXCR, TCRdb re-called the 5' RACE reads, giving one row per CDR3 protein. This sample yields a few hundred thousand distinct CDR3 sequences, of which roughly a tenth are seen a single time; roughly 23% belongs to the top ten.

The sample comprised blood, either unsorted or a sorted T cell fraction (not recorded which). This chain connects TRBV5-1 to TRBJ2-2, with 8 bases matching TRBD2. This TCR was sampled from a male donor with ankylosing spondylitis or in good health (not recorded which). The CDR3 loop reads CASSWSGGSTGELFF. DNA of the CDR3: TGCGCCAGCAGCTGGAGCGGGGGATCAACCGGGGAGCTGTTTTTT.